This TCR beta chain appears in the sequencing data of a study of blood T cell repertoires in COVID-19. The wider study: Sites in the United States, Italy and Spain provided acute and convalescent COVID-19 samples. T cells, B-cell-depleted T cells, or PBMCs supplied cDNA or gDNA.

Original analysis: Amplification of reference gene primers was used by the study to estimate nucleated cell counts. Here immunoSEQ multiplex PCR was the method, and the copy in TCRdb shows in-frame clones only, minus some. The V and J calls and clone size were taken over from that table, and D and trimming were inferred from the DNA. The sample consists of 65,000 to 95,000 clones, 80% of them appearing once. This clonotype was sampled from a woman aged 35 to 49 with active or convalescent COVID-19. Sample: peripheral blood.

The CDR3 is CASSLDLGQSGSGYGYTF. CDR3 nucleotides: TGTGCCAGCAGCCTAGACCTAGGACAGAGCGGTTCTGGCTATGGCTACACCTTC. The chain has TRBV9 and TRBJ1-2; tentatively, D is TRBD1 (6 bases). Deletions cut 4 bases from V and 4 bases from J, with 26 bases between. CDR1 and CDR2 (germline): SGDLS, YYNGEE. The CDR3 is 18 residues long.